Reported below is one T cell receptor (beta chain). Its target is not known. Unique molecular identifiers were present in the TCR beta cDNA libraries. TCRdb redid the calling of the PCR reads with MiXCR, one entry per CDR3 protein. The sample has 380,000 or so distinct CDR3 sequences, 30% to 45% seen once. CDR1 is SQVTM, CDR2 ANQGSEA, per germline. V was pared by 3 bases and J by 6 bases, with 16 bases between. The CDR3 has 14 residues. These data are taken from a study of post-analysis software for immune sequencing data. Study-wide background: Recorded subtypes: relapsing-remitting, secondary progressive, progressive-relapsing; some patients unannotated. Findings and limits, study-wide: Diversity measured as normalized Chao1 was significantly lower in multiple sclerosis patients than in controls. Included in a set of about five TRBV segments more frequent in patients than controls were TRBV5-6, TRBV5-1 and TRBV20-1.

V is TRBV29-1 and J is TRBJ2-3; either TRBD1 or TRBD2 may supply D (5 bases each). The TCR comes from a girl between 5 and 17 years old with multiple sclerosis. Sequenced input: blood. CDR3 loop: CSVDKLGDGDTQYF. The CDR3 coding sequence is TGCAGCGTTGATAAGCTTGGGGACGGGGATACGCAGTATTTT.